The sequence of this TCR beta chain was determined in a study of blood T cell repertoires in COVID-19. Study-level information: Both acute and convalescent COVID-19 samples were obtained from the United States, Italy and Spain. T cells, B-cell-depleted T cells, or PBMCs provided the cDNA or gDNA that served as material.

The length of the CDR3 is 14 residues. In germline, CDR1 is SGDLS, CDR2 YYNGEE. The V and J ends lost 4 bases and 6 bases, in that order; junction bases with no gene match: 7. Authors' data handling: Amplification from reference gene primers served as the basis for estimated nucleated cell counts. The method was immunoSEQ multiplex PCR; TCRdb's version includes in-frame clones alone and lacks a portion of them. The DNA gave D and trimming, while V, J and clone size come from that table. This table has under 200,000 clones, about 86% appearing once. This clone showed up just a few times. Sequencing input: peripheral blood. The clonotype originates from a woman older than 75 in a cohort sampled during active or convalescent COVID-19. This rearrangement joins TRBV9 to TRBJ1-1; 9 nucleotides agree with TRBD1. The CDR3, as DNA: TGTGCCAGCAGCTCGCAGGACAGGGGATCTGAAGCTTTCTTT. The encoded protein is CASSSQDRGSEAFF. The full variable domain, with the rest looked up from reference TRBV9 and TRBJ1-1, is DSGVTQTPKHLITATGQRVTLRCSPRSGDLSVYWYQQSLDQGLQFLIQYYNGEERAKGNILERFSAQQFPDLHSELNLSSLELGDSALYFCASSSQDRGSEAFFGQGTRLTVV.